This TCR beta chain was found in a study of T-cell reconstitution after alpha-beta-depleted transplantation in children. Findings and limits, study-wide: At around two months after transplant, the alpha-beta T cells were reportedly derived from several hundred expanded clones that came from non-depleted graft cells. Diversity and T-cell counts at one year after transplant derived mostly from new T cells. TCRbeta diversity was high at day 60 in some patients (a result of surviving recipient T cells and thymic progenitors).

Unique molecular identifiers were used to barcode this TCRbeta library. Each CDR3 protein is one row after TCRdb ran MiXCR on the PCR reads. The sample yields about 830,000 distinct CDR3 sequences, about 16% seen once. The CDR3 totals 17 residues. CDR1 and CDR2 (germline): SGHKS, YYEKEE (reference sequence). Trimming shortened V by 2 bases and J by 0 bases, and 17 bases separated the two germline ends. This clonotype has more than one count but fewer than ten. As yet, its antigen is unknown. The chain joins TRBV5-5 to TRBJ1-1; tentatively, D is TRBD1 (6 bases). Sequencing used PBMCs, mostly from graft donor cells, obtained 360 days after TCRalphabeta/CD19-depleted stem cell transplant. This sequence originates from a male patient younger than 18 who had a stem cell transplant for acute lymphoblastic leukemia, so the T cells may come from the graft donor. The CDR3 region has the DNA TGTGCCAGCAGCTTCGGATACAGGGAGAGCATGAACACTGAAGCTTTCTTT. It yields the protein CASSFGYRESMNTEAFF.